One and the same sample provided the 8 T cell receptor beta chains below, sequenced in a study of CD8 T cells in ankylosing spondylitis. MiXCR, applied by TCRdb to the 5' RACE reads, yields one record per CDR3 protein. The sample lists around 300,000 distinct CDR3 sequences; 14% to 15% were seen once. Sequenced sample: blood, either unsorted or a sorted T cell fraction (not recorded which). These TCRs come from a male donor with ankylosing spondylitis or in good health (not recorded which).

This chain links TRBV4-1 with TRBJ2-3, with a tentative D call TRBD2 (8 bases). The CDR3 is 20 residues long. Germline V gives CDR1 MGHRA, CDR2 YSYEKL. This chain's CDR3 is CASRRLRKGRGREEEDTQYF. The CDR3 nucleotides are TGCGCGTCGAGAAGGCTTAGAAAGGGAAGGGGGCGGGAGGAGGAAGATACGCAGTATTTT.

This clonotype turned up a few times. The rearrangement links TRBV11-3 to TRBJ2-2; 10 bases match TRBD2. The germline V gene encodes CDR1 SGHNT and CDR2 YENEEA. The length of the CDR3 is 17 residues. V shed 3 bases and J 3 bases; nucleotides not matched to a gene: 7. The CDR3 region is CASSFNILAGDTGELFF. In DNA form, the CDR3 reads TGTGCCAGCAGCTTTAATATTCTAGCGGGGGACACCGGGGAGCTGTTTTTT.

This clonotype was found a few times. This chain uses TRBV7-2 with TRBJ2-5; D is uncertain. Between the trimmed V and J ends, which lost 1 base and 1 base, there was a span of 7 bases. Per the germline V gene, CDR1 is SGHTA and CDR2 is FQGNSA. CDR3 length: 14 residues. Here the CDR3 DNA reads TGTGCCAGCAGCTTAGTGGCGGTCCAAGAGACCCAGTACTTC. This encodes CASSLVAVQETQYF.

This clonotype was recorded at least ten times. The chain is built from TRBV5-1 and TRBJ2-4, with D tentatively TRBD1 or TRBD2 (5 bases each). Germline lookup yields CDR1 SGHRS and CDR2 YFSETQ. V was shortened by 4 bases and J by 8 bases, with 16 bases between the two germline ends. This CDR3 region has 14 residues. DNA of the CDR3: TGCGCCAGCAGCGAAGGGACCAAGGGAGACATTCAGTACTTC. It codes for CASSEGTKGDIQYF.

This rearrangement joins TRBV5-1 to TRBJ1-2; D is undetermined. Germline V gene lookup returns CDR1 SGHRS and CDR2 YFSETQ. Trimming took off 1 base at V and 0 bases at J, with 10 bases between the two ends. CDR3 length: 15 residues. CDR3 protein: CASSLTDTANYGYTF. In DNA, the CDR3 is TGCGCCAGCAGCTTGACCGACACCGCTAACTATGGCTACACCTTC.

This clonotype was counted a few times. The CDR3 spells CASSPYRLAEEGGQFF. For the CDR3, the DNA is TGCGCCAGCAGCCCCTACCGACTAGCGGAGGAGGGAGGGCAGTTCTTC. This chain connects TRBV4-1 to TRBJ2-1; TRBD2 agrees at 9 bases. The CDR3 is 16 amino acids. Trimming removed 4 bases from V and 12 bases from J; junction bases left unmatched: 16. The germline gives CDR1 MGHRA, CDR2 YSYEKL.

The chain couples TRBV20-1 to TRBJ2-5; D is unclear. CDR1 is DFQATT and CDR2 is SNEGSKA in the germline V gene (reference sequence). This CDR3 comprises 13 residues. V was cut by 3 bases and J by 1 base, with 9 bases left in between. The CDR3 bases are TGCAGTGCTAGTGTACTTTCCCAAGAGACCCAGTACTTC. Its translation: CSASVLSQETQYF.

The V call is TRBV11-3, the J call TRBJ2-1; D gene unclear. V shed 0 bases and J shed 7 bases, with 7 bases lying between them. Germline V gene data show CDR1 as SGHNT and CDR2 as YENEEA. This CDR3 comprises 13 residues. As DNA, the CDR3 is TGTGCCAGCAGCTTAGATGGTATGAATGAGCAGTTCTTC. Residues: CASSLDGMNEQFF.